The 9 T cell receptor beta chains below were found in one sample sequenced in a study of radiation and T cells in renal cell carcinoma. TCRdb's table, derived via immunoSEQ multiplex PCR, lists solely in-frame clones and lacks some. The sample shows roughly 53,000 clones, roughly four fifths of them seen only once. Time point specified: baseline pretreatment blood. Treatment defined: 15 Gy SBRT to primary tumor, nephrectomy 4 weeks later. The sample here was blood, taken from a patient whose treatment included radiotherapy and nephrectomy. These receptors were obtained from a woman aged 70 to 79 with renal cell carcinoma.

The rearrangement joins TRBV4-3 to TRBJ2-3; D may correspond to TRBD1 or TRBD2 (5 bases each). This CDR3 is built from 14 residues. Trimming stripped 1 base from V and 1 base from J, with 6 bases between. Per the germline V gene, CDR1 is LGHNA and CDR2 is YSLEER. The chain's CDR3 is CASSQGGGTDTQYF. DNA for the CDR3: TGCGCCAGCAGCCAAGGAGGGGGCACAGATACGCAGTATTTT.

This rearrangement joins TRBV5-1 to TRBJ2-3, with a weak D call TRBD1 (5 bases). The germline V and J ends were trimmed by 5 bases and 4 bases, with 11 bases remaining between them. Germline assignment: CDR1 SGHRS and CDR2 YFSETQ. This CDR3 comprises 13 residues. CDR3 sequence: CASSPAGSDTQYF. The DNA for the CDR3 is TGCGCCAGCAGTCCCGCAGGGTCAGATACGCAGTATTTT.

V gene TRBV6-6 combines with J gene TRBJ1-4; no reliable D call. CDR1 is MNHNY, CDR2 SVGAGI, per germline (reference sequence). This CDR3 is built from 14 residues. Trimming removed 8 bases from V and 4 bases from J, with 14 bases in between. The CDR3 sequence is CASSREIGNEKLFF. The CDR3 DNA follows: TGTGCCAGCTCACGTGAGATCGGTAATGAAAAACTGTTTTTT.

The rearrangement joins TRBV2 to TRBJ2-2; the D is unclear. Germline assignment: CDR1 SNHLY and CDR2 FYNNEI. V dropped 6 bases and J dropped 7 bases, with 6 bases sitting between them. The CDR3 contains 11 residues. CDR3 sequence reads: CASRENGELFF. DNA of the CDR3: TGTGCCAGCAGGGAAAACGGGGAGCTGTTTTTT.

CDR3 sequence (DNA): TGTGCCAGCAGCGGACAGTGGGCTAACTATGGCTACACCTTC. Its protein is CASSGQWANYGYTF. The V and J genes are TRBV14 and TRBJ1-2, with a weak D call TRBD1 (6 bases). This CDR3 is 14 amino acids long. Germline V gene data show CDR1 as SGHDN and CDR2 as FVKESK. Deletions cut 5 bases from V and 0 bases from J, with 10 bases between. The full variable domain, completed using reference TRBV14 and TRBJ1-2, is EAGVTQFPSHSVIEKGQTVTLRCDPISGHDNLYWYRRVMGKEIKFLLHFVKESKQDESGMPNNRFLAERTGGTYSTLKVQPAELEDSGVYFCASSGQWANYGYTFGSGTRLTVV.

This chain joins TRBV19 and TRBJ2-3; no reliable D call. The CDR3 has 14 amino acids. Trimming stripped 6 bases from V and 4 bases from J, with 14 bases between. Germline assignment: CDR1 LNHDA and CDR2 SQIVND (reference sequence). CDR3 sequence reads: CASSPLGLADTQYF. The CDR3 nucleotides read TGTGCCAGTAGCCCCTTAGGGCTAGCAGATACGCAGTATTTT.

By frequency in the sample, this clone is large (0.1 to 1%). The V call is TRBV5-6, the J call TRBJ2-1; D not certain. Germline-derived CDR1 and CDR2 are SGHDT and YYEEEE. V gave up 0 bases and J gave up 10 bases, with 8 bases separating them. The CDR3 spans 12 residues. The CDR3 sequence is CASSLASGEQFF. The CDR3 DNA reads as TGTGCCAGCAGCTTGGCTAGTGGGGAGCAGTTCTTC.

This chain uses TRBV4-2 with TRBJ2-7; D unresolved. Trimming shortened V by 4 bases and J by 5 bases, and 27 bases separated the two germline ends. This CDR3 region has 18 residues. Germline values: CDR1 LGHNA, CDR2 YNFKEQ. CDR3 residues: CASSPPNPPSTLTHEQYF. CDR3 in DNA: TGTGCCAGCAGCCCTCCCAACCCCCCCAGCACCCTGACCCACGAGCAGTACTTC.

This clone was observed a single time. This CDR3 is CASSGGSSYNSPLHF. Written as DNA, the CDR3 is TGTGCCAGCAGCGGGGGAAGCTCCTATAATTCACCCCTCCACTTT. This chain links TRBV9 with TRBJ1-6; D is unclear. V lost 3 bases, J lost 0 bases, and 7 bases lay in between. Germline CDR1 SGDLS, CDR2 YYNGEE. This CDR3 has 15 amino acids.